This T cell receptor beta chain was identified during a study of cytomegalovirus exposure and HLA in healthy donors. About this clone: The antigen is undetermined.

Unrecorded immune exposures were likely, despite nominal health at sampling. The CDR3 consists of 14 residues. V was shortened by 3 bases and J by 2 bases, with 9 bases between the two germline ends. CDR1 is KGHSH, CDR2 LQKENI, per germline. Notes on the study in general: Being indistinguishable, some V segments were excluded, TRBV6-2 and TRBV6-3 among them. In a later analysis, a missense DCLRE1C variant was linked to TCR beta V- and J-gene trimming. The investigators catalogued some 160 TCR beta chains as cytomegalovirus-associated.

Primers: 60 Vbeta forward and 13 Jbeta reverse. TCRdb keeps only in-frame clones here, not all; method: immunoSEQ multiplex PCR. Here the sample spans more than 95,000 clones, approximately 80% being singletons. The chain has TRBV18 and TRBJ2-3; weak D call: TRBD2 (6 bases). The receptor was derived from a middle-aged woman in good health and CMV-seronegative. Sequencing was performed on PBMCs. CDR3 in amino acids: CASSPERVTDTQYF. CDR3 DNA sequence: TGTGCCAGCTCACCTGAGCGGGTCACAGATACGCAGTATTTT.